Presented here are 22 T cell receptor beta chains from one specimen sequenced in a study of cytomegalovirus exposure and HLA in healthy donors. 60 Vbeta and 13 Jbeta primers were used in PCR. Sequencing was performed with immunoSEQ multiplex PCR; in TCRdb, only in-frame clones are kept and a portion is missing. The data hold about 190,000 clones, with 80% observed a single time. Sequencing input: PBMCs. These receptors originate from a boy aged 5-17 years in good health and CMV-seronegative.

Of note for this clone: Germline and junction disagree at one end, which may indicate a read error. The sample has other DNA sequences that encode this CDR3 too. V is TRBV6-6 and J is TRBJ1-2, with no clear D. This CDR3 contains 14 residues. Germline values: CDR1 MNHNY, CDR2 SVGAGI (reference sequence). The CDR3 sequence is CASSPAGNKSGYTF. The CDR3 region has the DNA TGTGCCAGCAGTCCCGCGGGAAACAAGAGTGGCTACACCTTT.

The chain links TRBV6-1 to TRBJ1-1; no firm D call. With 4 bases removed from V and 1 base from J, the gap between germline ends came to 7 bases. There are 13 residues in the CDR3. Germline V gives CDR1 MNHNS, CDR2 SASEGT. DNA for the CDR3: TGTGCCAGCAGTGTACGGGGGAACACTGAAGCTTTCTTT. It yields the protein CASSVRGNTEAFF.

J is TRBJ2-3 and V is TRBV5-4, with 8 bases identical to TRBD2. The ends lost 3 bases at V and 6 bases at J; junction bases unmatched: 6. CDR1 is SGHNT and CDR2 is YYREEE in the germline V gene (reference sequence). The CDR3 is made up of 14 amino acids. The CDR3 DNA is TGTGCCAGCAGCTCCTCCGGGACTAGGGATACGCAGTATTTT. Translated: CASSSSGTRDTQYF.

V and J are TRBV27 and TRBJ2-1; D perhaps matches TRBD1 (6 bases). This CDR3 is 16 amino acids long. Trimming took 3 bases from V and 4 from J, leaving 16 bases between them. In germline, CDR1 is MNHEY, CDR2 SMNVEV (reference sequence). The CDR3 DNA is TGTGCCAGCAGTTTCCCAGGGGAGAAGCCTTACAATGAGCAGTTCTTC. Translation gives CASSFPGEKPYNEQFF.

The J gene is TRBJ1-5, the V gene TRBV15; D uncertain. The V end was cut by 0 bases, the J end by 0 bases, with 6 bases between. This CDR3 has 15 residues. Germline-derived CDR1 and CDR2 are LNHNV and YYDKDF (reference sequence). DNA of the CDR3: TGTGCCACCAGCAGAGAGGTCTATAGCAATCAGCCCCAGCATTTT. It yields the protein CATSREVYSNQPQHF.

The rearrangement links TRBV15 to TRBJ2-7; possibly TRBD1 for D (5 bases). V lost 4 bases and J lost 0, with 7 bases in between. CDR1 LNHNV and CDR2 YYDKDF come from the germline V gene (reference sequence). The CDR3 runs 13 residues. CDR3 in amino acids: CATSTGFSYEQYF. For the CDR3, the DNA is TGTGCCACCAGCACAGGGTTCTCCTACGAGCAGTACTTC.

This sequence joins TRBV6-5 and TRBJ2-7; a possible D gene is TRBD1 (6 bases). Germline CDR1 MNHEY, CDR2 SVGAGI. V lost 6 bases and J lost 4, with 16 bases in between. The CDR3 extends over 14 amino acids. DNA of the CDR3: TGTGCCAGCAGCTCGGGCAGGGGACGGTACGAGCAGTACTTC. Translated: CASSSGRGRYEQYF.

The CDR3 DNA is TGTGCCACCAGCAGAGCAGGGACATTCTACGAGCAGTACTTC. Translating it yields CATSRAGTFYEQYF. The rearrangement links TRBV15 to TRBJ2-7, with a possible D match to TRBD1 (6 bases). V gave up 1 base and J gave up 3 bases, with 10 bases separating them. Germline CDR1 LNHNV, CDR2 YYDKDF (reference sequence). The CDR3 extends over 14 amino acids.

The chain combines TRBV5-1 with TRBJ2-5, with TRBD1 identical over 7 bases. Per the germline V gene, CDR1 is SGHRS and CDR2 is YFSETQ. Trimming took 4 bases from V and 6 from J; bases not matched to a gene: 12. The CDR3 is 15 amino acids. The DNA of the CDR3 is TGCGCCAGCAGCGGCAGACAGGGCGTCGAGCAGACCCAGTACTTC. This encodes CASSGRQGVEQTQYF.

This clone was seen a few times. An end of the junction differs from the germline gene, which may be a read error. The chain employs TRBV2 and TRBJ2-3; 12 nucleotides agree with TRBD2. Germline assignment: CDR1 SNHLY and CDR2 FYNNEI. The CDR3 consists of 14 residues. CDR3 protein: CASSEGTSGAVEDF. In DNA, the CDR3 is TGTGCCAGCAGTGAAGGGACTAGCGGGGCAGTAGAGGACTTT.

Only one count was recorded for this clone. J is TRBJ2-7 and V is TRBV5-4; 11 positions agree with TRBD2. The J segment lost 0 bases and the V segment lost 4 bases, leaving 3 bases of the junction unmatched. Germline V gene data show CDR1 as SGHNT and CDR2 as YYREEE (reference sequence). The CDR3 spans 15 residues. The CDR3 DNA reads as TGTGCCAGCAGCGGGGGACTAGCGGTCTCCTACGAGCAGTACTTC. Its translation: CASSGGLAVSYEQYF. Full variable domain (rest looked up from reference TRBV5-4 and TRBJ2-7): ETGVTQSPTHLIKTRGQQVTLRCSSQSGHNTVSWYQQALGQGPQFIFQYYREEENGRGNFPPRFSGLQFPNYSSELNVNALELDDSALYLCASSGGLAVSYEQYFGPGTRLTVT.

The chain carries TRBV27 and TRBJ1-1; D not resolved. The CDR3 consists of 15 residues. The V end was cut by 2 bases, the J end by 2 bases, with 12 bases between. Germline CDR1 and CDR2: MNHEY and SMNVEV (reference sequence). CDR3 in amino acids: CASSLIGITNTEAFF. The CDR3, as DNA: TGTGCCAGCAGTTTAATCGGGATAACCAACACTGAAGCTTTCTTT.

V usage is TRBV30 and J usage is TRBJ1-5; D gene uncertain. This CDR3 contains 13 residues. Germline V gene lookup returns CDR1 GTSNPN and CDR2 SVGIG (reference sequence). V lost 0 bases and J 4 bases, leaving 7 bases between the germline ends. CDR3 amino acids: CAWSVIGNQPQHF. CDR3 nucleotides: TGTGCCTGGAGTGTAATCGGGAATCAGCCCCAGCATTTT.

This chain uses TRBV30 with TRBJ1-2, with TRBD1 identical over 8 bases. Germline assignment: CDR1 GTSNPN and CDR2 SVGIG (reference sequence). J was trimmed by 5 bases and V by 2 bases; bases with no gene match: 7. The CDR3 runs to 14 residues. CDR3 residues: CAWSTQGALYGYTF. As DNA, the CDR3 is TGTGCCTGGAGTACCCAGGGGGCCCTTTATGGCTACACCTTC.

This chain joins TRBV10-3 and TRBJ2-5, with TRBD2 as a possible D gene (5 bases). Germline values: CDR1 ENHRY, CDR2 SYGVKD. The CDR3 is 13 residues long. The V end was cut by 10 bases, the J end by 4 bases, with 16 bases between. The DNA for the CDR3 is TGTGCCACAGTAAAGGGCCGGGGAGAGACCCAGTACTTC. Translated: CATVKGRGETQYF.

CDR3 amino acids: CASSQDIYLHYEQYF. CDR3 in DNA: TGCGCCAGCAGCCAAGATATTTACCTCCACTACGAGCAGTACTTC. The V gene is TRBV4-1, the J gene TRBJ2-5; no firm D call. The DNA end is more similar to TRBJ2-7, so the J call may be wrong. From germline, CDR1 is MGHRA and CDR2 YSYEKL. CDR3 length: 15 amino acids.

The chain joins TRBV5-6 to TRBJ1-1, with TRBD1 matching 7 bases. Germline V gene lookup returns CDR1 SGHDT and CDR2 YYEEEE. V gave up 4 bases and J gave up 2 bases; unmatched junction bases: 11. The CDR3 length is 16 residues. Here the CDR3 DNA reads TGTGCCAGCAGCCCCACGGCGGGACAGATAAACACTGAAGCTTTCTTT. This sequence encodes CASSPTAGQINTEAFF.

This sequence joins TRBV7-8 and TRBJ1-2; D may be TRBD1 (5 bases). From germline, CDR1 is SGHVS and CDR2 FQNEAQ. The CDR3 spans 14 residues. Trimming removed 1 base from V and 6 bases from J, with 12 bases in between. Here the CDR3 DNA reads TGTGCCAGCAGCTTAGATCAGGGCACGGATGGCTACACCTTC. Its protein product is CASSLDQGTDGYTF.

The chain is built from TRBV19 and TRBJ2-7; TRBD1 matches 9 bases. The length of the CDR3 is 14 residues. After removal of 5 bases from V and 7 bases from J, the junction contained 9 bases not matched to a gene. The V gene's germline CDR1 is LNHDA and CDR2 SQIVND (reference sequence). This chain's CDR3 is CASSPGQGLKEQYF. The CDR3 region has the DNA TGTGCCAGTAGTCCGGGACAGGGTTTGAAAGAGCAGTACTTC.

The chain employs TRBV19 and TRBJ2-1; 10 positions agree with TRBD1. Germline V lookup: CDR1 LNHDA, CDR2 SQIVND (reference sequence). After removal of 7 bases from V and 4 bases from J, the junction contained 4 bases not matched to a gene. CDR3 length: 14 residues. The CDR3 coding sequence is TGTGCCAGTATTGGGGACAGGGGTTACAATGAGCAGTTCTTC. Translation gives CASIGDRGYNEQFF.

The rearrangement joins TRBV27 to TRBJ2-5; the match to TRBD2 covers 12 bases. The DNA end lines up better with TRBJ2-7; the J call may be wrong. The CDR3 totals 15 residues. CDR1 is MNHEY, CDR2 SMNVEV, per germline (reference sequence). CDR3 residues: CASSLLAGGPYEQYF. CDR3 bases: TGTGCCAGCAGTCTCCTAGCGGGAGGGCCGTACGAGCAGTACTTC.

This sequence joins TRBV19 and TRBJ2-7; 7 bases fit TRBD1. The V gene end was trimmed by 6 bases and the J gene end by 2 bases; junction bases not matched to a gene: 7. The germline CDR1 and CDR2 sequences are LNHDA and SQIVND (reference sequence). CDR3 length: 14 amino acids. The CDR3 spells CASRATGVTYEQYF. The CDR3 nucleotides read TGTGCCAGTAGGGCCACAGGGGTTACCTACGAGCAGTACTTC.